The sequence of this T cell receptor (beta chain) was determined in a study of T cells after yellow fever vaccination. Study background: For low cell numbers, libraries were made with SMART-Seq v4 Ultra Low Input.

The CDR3 runs to 15 residues. Deletions cut 6 bases from V and 4 bases from J, with 17 bases between. Germline V gives CDR1 SGHDT, CDR2 YYEEEE. From the 5' RACE reads, TCRdb called clonotypes with MiXCR, one entry per CDR3 protein. The repertoire holds 150,000 to 200,000 distinct CDR3 sequences, with 6.5% to 8.5% as singletons. Points on this clonotype: What it recognizes is unknown.

Whole-study results and caveats: Compared with primary, the secondary response was weaker and peaked at day 5, not 15.

The chain combines TRBV5-6 with TRBJ1-3, with a possible D match to TRBD1 (5 bases). Sequences were derived from CD4+ T cells sorted from PBMCs, sampled about 5 days after the first yellow fever vaccination. This sequence was found in a man younger than 35 who received the YFV17D yellow fever vaccine. CDR3: CASTIRRGSGNTIYF. CDR3 DNA sequence: TGTGCCAGCACCATAAGACGGGGGTCCGGAAACACCATATATTTT.